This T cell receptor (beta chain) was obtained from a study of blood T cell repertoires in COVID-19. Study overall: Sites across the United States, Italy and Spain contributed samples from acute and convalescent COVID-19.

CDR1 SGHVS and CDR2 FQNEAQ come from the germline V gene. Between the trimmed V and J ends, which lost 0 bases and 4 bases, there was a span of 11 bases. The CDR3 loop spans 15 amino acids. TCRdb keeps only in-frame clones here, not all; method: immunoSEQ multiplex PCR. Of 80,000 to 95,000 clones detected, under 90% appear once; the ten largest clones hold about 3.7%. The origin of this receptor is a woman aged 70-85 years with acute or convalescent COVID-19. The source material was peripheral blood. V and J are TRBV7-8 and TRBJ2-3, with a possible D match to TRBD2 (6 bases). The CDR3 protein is CASSLAISGSDTQYF. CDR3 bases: TGTGCCAGCAGCTTAGCGATTAGCGGATCAGATACGCAGTATTTT.